This section outlines one TCR beta chain sequence together with its context. This sample is part of a study of blood T cell repertoires in COVID-19. The overall study: COVID-19 samples from acute and convalescent phases originated in the United States, Italy and Spain.

Clones were sequenced by immunoSEQ multiplex PCR, and TCRdb holds only the in-frame ones, with some missing. The repertoire holds about 240,000 clones, with roughly 85% as singletons. The CDR3 spans 16 residues. Trimming left V 4 bases short and J 3 bases short, with 16 bases between. Germline V gives CDR1 MNHNS, CDR2 SASEGT. The gene calls are TRBV6-1 and TRBJ1-5; no clear D gene. This TCR derives from a man aged 50-59 years with COVID-19, enrolled during active disease. The specimen sequenced was peripheral blood. In DNA, the CDR3 is TGTGCCAGCAGTGGATGGGCAGCCGCGCTCAATCAGCCCCAGCATTTT. Translation gives CASSGWAAALNQPQHF.